The rows below give T cell receptor beta chains drawn from one sample of a study of patients and donors after allogeneic stem cell transplantation. TCRdb re-called the RT-PCR reads with MiXCR, one entry per CDR3 protein. The sample lists under 200,000 distinct CDR3 sequences; roughly 31% were seen once. Input material: blood, either unsorted or a sorted T cell fraction (not recorded which). These receptors were obtained from a human donor who was either an allogeneic HSCT recipient or a stem cell or donor lymphocyte infusion donor (not recorded which). It is not recorded whose cells these are; they may come from a transplant donor. CDR3s include the opening cysteine and the closing phenylalanine or tryptophan. Each record gives: CDR3 length, clone size, D gene, V gene, J gene, CDR3 DNA, CDR3 protein. The D gene is left open where the match is weak. Clone size is not always given. Where it is, it says once, few, many or a class for expanded clones.

15	few	TRBD2	TRBV5-1	TRBJ2-1	TGCGCCAGCAGCAGTACTAGCGGGAGCCACAATGAGCAGTTCTTC	CASSSTSGSHNEQFF
15	many	NA	TRBV2	TRBJ1-1	TGTGCCAGCAGTGCGGCATCTATAATGAACACTGAAGCTTTCTTT	CASSAASIMNTEAFF
14	few	TRBD1	TRBV12-3/TRBV12-4	TRBJ2-7	TGTGCCAGCAGCCCTCAGACAGGGCCCTACGAGCAGTACTTC	CASSPQTGPYEQYF
14	many	NA	TRBV7-2	TRBJ1-6	TGTGCCAGCAGCTCCGGAGGTTATAATTCACCCCTCCACTTT	CASSSGGYNSPLHF
16	NA	NA	TRBV7-2	TRBJ1-5	TGTGCCAGCAGCCGAGCCGGGACCGGGAGAGATCAGCCCCAGCATTTT	CASSRAGTGRDQPQHF
16	NA	NA	TRBV4-2	TRBJ2-3	TGTGCCAGCAGCCAAGACTTTAGCGGTAGCACAGATACGCAGTATTTT	CASSQDFSGSTDTQYF
15	NA	NA	TRBV12-3/TRBV12-4	TRBJ2-4	TGTGCCAGCAGTTCGGGACACCATCCCAAAAACATTCAGTACTTC	CASSSGHHPKNIQYF
14	NA	NA	TRBV27	TRBJ2-4	TGTGCCAGCAGTTCCATGTCCAGGTGGAACATTCAGTACTTC	CASSSMSRWNIQYF
13	few	TRBD1	TRBV12-3/TRBV12-4	TRBJ1-2	TGTGCCAGCAGTTTACGGACAGGGGCCGGCTACACCTTC	CASSLRTGAGYTF
8	NA	NA	TRBV20-1	TRBJ1-5	TGCAGTGCGGGGCCCCAGCATTTC	CSAGPQHF
14	few	NA	TRBV11-2	TRBJ2-5	TGTGCCAGCAGCTTAGGGGGTCCAAGGGAGACCCAGTACTTC	CASSLGGPRETQYF
15	NA	NA	TRBV27	TRBJ1-5	TGTGCCAGCAGTTTCGGCCAGATGAGCAATCAGCCCCAGCATTTT	CASSFGQMSNQPQHF
14	few	TRBD1	TRBV6-2/TRBV6-3	TRBJ2-5	TGTGCCAGCAGTTTCTACAGGGGTCAAGAGACCCAGTACTTC	CASSFYRGQETQYF
13	NA	TRBD1	TRBV29-1	TRBJ1-5	TGCAGCGCCCTGACAGGGGGCAATCAGCCCCAGCATTTT	CSALTGGNQPQHF
13	few	NA	TRBV5-1	TRBJ2-1	TGCGCCAGCAGCCTTGGGACTCCCGATGAGCAGTTCTTC	CASSLGTPDEQFF
14	few	NA	TRBV20-1	TRBJ1-2	TGCAGTGCTAGAAGCAGGGGTAGGAACTATGGCTACACCTTC	CSARSRGRNYGYTF
13	few	NA	TRBV6-2/TRBV6-3	TRBJ2-1	TGTGCCAGCGGGAGTCTGGGATACAATGAGCAGTTCTTC	CASGSLGYNEQFF
15	NA	NA	TRBV27	TRBJ1-6	TGTGCCAGCAGTTTAGAGAGCTCCTATAATTCACCCCTCCACTTT	CASSLESSYNSPLHF
13	few	NA	TRBV7-9	TRBJ1-2	TGTGCCAGCAGCCTTAATACCGCGGCTGGCTACACCTTC	CASSLNTAAGYTF
14	NA	TRBD2	TRBV10-3	TRBJ2-3	TGTGCCATCAGTCTAGCGGGAGGCACAGATACGCAGTATTTT	CAISLAGGTDTQYF
14	NA	NA	TRBV12-3/TRBV12-4	TRBJ1-1	TGTGCCAGCAGTTTAGCGGGTCTGAACACTGAAGCTTTCTTT	CASSLAGLNTEAFF
14	NA	NA	TRBV6-5	TRBJ1-2	TGTGCCAGCAGTTACTCAGGGGTGAACTATGGCTACACCTTC	CASSYSGVNYGYTF
12	few	NA	TRBV4-1	TRBJ2-5	TGCGCCAGCAGCCAAGGAGAAGAGACCCAGTACTTC	CASSQGEETQYF
15	NA	NA	TRBV20-1	TRBJ1-4	TGCAGTGCTAGAGACCTGACAGTTTCTAATGAAAAACTGTTTTTT	CSARDLTVSNEKLFF
16	NA	TRBD2	TRBV20-1	TRBJ2-3	TGCAGTGCTAGGGGACTAGCAGCCACTACCACAGATACGCAGTATTTT	CSARGLAATTTDTQYF
18	many	TRBD1	TRBV20-1	TRBJ1-5	TGCAGTGCTAGACCCTATGCCCAGGACAGGAGGGCTAATCAGCCCCAGCATTTT	CSARPYAQDRRANQPQHF
14	many	NA	TRBV12-3/TRBV12-4	TRBJ1-1	TGTGCCAGCACTTTGGGGGGGTCGAACACTGAAGCTTTCTTT	CASTLGGSNTEAFF
16	few	NA	TRBV27	TRBJ2-1	TGTGCCAGCAGTACACCAACGGGACTCAGCTACAATGAGCAGTTCTTC	CASSTPTGLSYNEQFF
15	few	NA	TRBV20-1	TRBJ1-5	TGCAGTGCTAGAGACGAGGGGACCCCCAATCAGCCCCAGCATTTT	CSARDEGTPNQPQHF
20	NA	NA	TRBV4-3	TRBJ1-2	TGCGCCAGCAGCCAAGATCTGGGCAGCCTCGTCGCCCACCCATACTATGGCTACACCTTC	CASSQDLGSLVAHPYYGYTF
16	NA	NA	TRBV24-1	TRBJ2-7	TGTGCCACCAGTATCGGACGTCAGCCGGTCCGATACGAGCAGTACTTC	CATSIGRQPVRYEQYF
11	once	NA	TRBV30	TRBJ1-2	TGTGCCTGGAGACAGTTCTATGGCTACACCTTC	CAWRQFYGYTF
15	few	NA	TRBV6-6	TRBJ1-5	TGTGCCAGCAGTAGATCGACACCCCTGAATCAGCCCCAGCATTTT	CASSRSTPLNQPQHF
17	NA	NA	TRBV27	TRBJ2-2	TGTGCCAGCAGTCCCCCCATAACGGCTCTTATCACCGGGGAGCTGTTTTTT	CASSPPITALITGELFF
12	many	NA	TRBV20-1	TRBJ1-2	TGCAGTGCCTCTGATGCGTGGGATGGCTACACCTTC	CSASDAWDGYTF
14	few	NA	TRBV12-3/TRBV12-4	TRBJ2-1	TGTGCCAGCAGTTTTACAGGGCTAAACAATGAGCAGTTCTTC	CASSFTGLNNEQFF
16	once	TRBD1	TRBV5-1	TRBJ2-4	TGCGCCAGCAGCCGAGGGGACAGGGGAGCCAAAAACATTCAGTACTTC	CASSRGDRGAKNIQYF
15	few	NA	TRBV4-2	TRBJ1-5	TGTGCCAGCAGCCAAGAACTGTATAGCAATCAGCCCCAGCATTTT	CASSQELYSNQPQHF
13	NA	TRBD1	TRBV6-2/TRBV6-3	TRBJ2-7	TGTGCCAGAACGGGACAGGGAGTCTACGAGCAGTACTTC	CARTGQGVYEQYF
14	few	NA	TRBV27	TRBJ1-4	TGTGCCAGCACCCCGGGACTCCTAACGAAAAAACTGTTTTTT	CASTPGLLTKKLFF
16	NA	NA	TRBV7-2	TRBJ2-4	TGTGCCAGCAGCTTAATCCTCCGGGTAGCCAAAAACATTCAGTACTTC	CASSLILRVAKNIQYF
16	few	TRBD1	TRBV11-3	TRBJ2-3	TGTGCCAGCAGCTTTGGGGACAGGGGATACACAGATACGCAGTATTTT	CASSFGDRGYTDTQYF
14	NA	NA	TRBV4-1	TRBJ2-1	TGCGCCAGCAGCCAAAGCCCTAGCTACAATGAGCAGTTCTTC	CASSQSPSYNEQFF
12	NA	NA	TRBV4-1	TRBJ2-1	TGCGCCAGCACGGACAGCCCCAATGAGCAGTTCTTC	CASTDSPNEQFF
13	many	NA	TRBV12-3/TRBV12-4	TRBJ1-4	TGTGCCAGCAGCACCCAGGGGAATGAAAAACTGTTTTTT	CASSTQGNEKLFF
16	NA	NA	TRBV21-1	TRBJ2-3	TGTGCCAGCAGCAAGCCTAGCGGGAGTTTGGCAGATACGCAGTATTTT	CASSKPSGSLADTQYF
15	NA	NA	TRBV7-9	TRBJ1-6	TGTGCCAGCAGCCCCCAGGGCAGCCTGGATTCACCCCTCCACTTT	CASSPQGSLDSPLHF
15	many	NA	TRBV18	TRBJ1-2	TGTGCCAGCTCACCCAGACGGCAAAATAACTATGGCTACACCTTC	CASSPRRQNNYGYTF
15	few	TRBD1	TRBV6-5	TRBJ1-1	TGTGCCAGCAGTTACCAGGGACAGGGAAGCACCTCAGCTTTCTTT	CASSYQGQGSTSAFF
14	few	TRBD1	TRBV12-3/TRBV12-4	TRBJ2-1	TGTGCCAGCAGTTTAAGGACAGGGCTTTCTGAGCAGTTCTTC	CASSLRTGLSEQFF
15	few	NA	TRBV20-1	TRBJ1-4	TGCAGTGCTAGGAATCTGTGGGGGCGGGGTGAAAAACTGTTTTTT	CSARNLWGRGEKLFF
12	NA	NA	TRBV3-1	TRBJ1-6	TGTGCCAGCAGCCAAGCAGCGGGACCCCTCCACTTT	CASSQAAGPLHF
12	NA	NA	TRBV6-5	TRBJ1-5	TGTGCCAGCCAGGGGAACAATCAGCCCCAGCATTTT	CASQGNNQPQHF
14	NA	TRBD1	TRBV4-3	TRBJ1-4	TGCGCCAGCAACTCCGGGACAGCGGGCGAAAAACTGTTTTTT	CASNSGTAGEKLFF